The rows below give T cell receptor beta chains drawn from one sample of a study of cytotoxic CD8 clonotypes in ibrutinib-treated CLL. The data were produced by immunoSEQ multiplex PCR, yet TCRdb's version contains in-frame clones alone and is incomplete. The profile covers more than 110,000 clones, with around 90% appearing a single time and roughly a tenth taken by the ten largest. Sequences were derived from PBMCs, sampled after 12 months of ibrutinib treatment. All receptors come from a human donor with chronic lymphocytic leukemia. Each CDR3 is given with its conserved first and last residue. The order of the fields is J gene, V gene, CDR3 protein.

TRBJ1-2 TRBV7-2 CASSLGAGEYGYTF
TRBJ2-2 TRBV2 CASSPEQADFATGELFF
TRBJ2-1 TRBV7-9 CASSLGLAGDEQFF
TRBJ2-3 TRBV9 CASSPDGLSSGSGDTQYF
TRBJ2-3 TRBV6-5 CASSPGQVTDTQYF
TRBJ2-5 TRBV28 CASSSGTSGYQETQYF
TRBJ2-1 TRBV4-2 CASSQDFSSGASSGEQFF
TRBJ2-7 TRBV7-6 CASSPVVGGGGEQYF
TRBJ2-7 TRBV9 CASSVGAGKNYEQYF
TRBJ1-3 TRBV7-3 CASSLICLARVRTKGNTIYF
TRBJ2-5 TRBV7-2 CASSNPSGRETQYF
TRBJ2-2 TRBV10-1 CASSKAGRDGELFF